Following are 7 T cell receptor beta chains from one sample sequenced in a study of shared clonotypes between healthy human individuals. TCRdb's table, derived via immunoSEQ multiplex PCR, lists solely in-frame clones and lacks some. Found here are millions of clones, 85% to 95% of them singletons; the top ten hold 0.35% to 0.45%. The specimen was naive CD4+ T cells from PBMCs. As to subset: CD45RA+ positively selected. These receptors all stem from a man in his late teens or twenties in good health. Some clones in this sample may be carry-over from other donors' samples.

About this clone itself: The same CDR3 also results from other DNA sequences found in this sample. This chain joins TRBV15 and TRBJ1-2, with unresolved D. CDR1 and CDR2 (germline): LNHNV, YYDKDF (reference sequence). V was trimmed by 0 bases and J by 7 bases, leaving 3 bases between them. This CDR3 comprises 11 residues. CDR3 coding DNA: TGTGCCACCAGCAGAGAAGGTGGCTACACCTTC. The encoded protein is CATSREGGYTF.

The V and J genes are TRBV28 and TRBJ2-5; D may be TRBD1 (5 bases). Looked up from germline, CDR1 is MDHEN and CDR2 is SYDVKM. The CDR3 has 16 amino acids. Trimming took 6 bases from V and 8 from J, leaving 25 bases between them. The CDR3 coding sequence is TGTGCCAGCAGCTCGAACGGACAAATCAAGAGTGGAACCCAGTACTTC. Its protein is CASSSNGQIKSGTQYF.

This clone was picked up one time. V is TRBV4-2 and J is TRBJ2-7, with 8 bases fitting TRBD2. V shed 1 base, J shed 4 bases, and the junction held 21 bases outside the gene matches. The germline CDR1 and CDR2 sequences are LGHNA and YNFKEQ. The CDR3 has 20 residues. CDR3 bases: TGTGCCAGCAGCCAAGGAGTCGGGGCCGGGAGGGCGGCCCACGTGTACGAGCAGTACTTC. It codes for CASSQGVGAGRAAHVYEQYF.

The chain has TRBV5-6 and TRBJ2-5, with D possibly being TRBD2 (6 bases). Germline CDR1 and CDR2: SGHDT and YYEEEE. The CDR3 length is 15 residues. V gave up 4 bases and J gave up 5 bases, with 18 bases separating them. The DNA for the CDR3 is TGTGCCAGCAGCGGCCTAGGAGGGGCATTCGAGACCCAGTACTTC. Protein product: CASSGLGGAFETQYF.

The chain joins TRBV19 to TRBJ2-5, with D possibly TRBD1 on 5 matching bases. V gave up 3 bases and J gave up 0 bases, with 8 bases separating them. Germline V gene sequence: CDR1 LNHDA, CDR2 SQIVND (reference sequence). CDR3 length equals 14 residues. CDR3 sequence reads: CASSIGHNQETQYF. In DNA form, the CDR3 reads TGTGCCAGTAGTATTGGACACAACCAAGAGACCCAGTACTTC.

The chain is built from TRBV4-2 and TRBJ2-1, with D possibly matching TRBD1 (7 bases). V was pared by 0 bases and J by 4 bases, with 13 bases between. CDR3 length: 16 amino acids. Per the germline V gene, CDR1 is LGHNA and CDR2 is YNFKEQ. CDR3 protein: CASSQDPAGQYNEQFF. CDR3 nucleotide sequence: TGTGCCAGCAGCCAAGATCCGGCGGGACAGTACAATGAGCAGTTCTTC.

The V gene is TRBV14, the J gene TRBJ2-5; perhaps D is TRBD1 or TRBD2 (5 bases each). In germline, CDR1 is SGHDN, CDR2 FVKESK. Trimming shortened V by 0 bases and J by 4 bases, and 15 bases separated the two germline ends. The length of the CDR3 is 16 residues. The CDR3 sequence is CASSQDRGRALETQYF. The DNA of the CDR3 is TGTGCCAGCAGCCAAGATCGGGGCCGAGCGCTAGAGACCCAGTACTTC. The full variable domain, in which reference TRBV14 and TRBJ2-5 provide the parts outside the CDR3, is EAGVTQFPSHSVIEKGQTVTLRCDPISGHDNLYWYRRVMGKEIKFLLHFVKESKQDESGMPNNRFLAERTGGTYSTLKVQPAELEDSGVYFCASSQDRGRALETQYFGPGTRLLVL.